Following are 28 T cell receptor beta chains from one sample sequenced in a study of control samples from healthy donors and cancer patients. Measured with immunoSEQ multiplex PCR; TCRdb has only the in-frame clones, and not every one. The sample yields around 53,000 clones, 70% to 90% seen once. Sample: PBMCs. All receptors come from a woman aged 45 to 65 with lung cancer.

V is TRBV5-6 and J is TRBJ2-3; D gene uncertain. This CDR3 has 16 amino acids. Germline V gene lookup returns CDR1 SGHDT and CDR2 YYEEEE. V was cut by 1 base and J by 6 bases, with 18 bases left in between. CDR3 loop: CASSLSGPGRGDTQYF. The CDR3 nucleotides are TGTGCCAGCAGCTTGTCGGGTCCAGGCCGTGGGGATACGCAGTATTTT.

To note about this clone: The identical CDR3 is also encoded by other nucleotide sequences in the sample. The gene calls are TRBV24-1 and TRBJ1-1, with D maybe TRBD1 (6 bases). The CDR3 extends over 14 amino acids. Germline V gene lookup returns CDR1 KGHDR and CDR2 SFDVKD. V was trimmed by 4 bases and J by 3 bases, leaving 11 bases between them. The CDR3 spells CATSEGQGHTEAFF. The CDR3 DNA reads TGTGCCACCAGTGAGGGGCAGGGGCACACTGAAGCTTTCTTT.

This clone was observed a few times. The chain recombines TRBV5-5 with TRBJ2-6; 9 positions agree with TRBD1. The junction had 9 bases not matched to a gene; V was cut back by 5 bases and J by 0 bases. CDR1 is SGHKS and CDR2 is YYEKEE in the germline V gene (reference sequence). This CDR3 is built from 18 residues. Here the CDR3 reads CASSETGQGLSGANVLTF. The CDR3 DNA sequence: TGTGCCAGCAGTGAAACGGGACAGGGACTCTCTGGGGCCAACGTCCTGACTTTC.

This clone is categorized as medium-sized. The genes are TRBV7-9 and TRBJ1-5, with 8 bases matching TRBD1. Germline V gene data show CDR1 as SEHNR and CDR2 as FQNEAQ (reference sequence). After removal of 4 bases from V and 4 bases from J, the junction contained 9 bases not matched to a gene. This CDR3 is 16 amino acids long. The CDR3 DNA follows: TGTGCCAGCAGCTCGACTGGACAGGGCGGAAATCAGCCCCAGCATTTT. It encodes CASSSTGQGGNQPQHF.

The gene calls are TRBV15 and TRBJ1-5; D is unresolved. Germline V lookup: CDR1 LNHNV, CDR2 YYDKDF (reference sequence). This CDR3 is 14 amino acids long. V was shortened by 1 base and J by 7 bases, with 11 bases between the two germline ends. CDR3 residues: CATSRVERSQPQHF. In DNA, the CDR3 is TGTGCCACCAGCAGAGTGGAGCGCAGCCAGCCCCAGCATTTT.

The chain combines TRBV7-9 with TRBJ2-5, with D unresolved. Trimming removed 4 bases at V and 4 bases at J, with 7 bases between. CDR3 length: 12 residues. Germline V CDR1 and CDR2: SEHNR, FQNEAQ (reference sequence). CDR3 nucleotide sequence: TGTGCCAGCAGCTCGTTCGGAGAGACCCAGTACTTC. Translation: CASSSFGETQYF.

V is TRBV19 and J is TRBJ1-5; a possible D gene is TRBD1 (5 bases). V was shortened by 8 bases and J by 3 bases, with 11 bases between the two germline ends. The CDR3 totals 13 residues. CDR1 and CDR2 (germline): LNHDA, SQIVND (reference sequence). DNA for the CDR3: TGTGCCAGTTCGGACACCAACAATCAGCCCCAGCATTTT. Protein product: CASSDTNNQPQHF.

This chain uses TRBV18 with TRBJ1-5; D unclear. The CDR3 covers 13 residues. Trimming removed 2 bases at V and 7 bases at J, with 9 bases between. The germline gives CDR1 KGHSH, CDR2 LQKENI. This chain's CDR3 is CASSPILGQPQHF. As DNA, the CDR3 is TGTGCCAGCTCACCAATACTCGGGCAGCCCCAGCATTTT.

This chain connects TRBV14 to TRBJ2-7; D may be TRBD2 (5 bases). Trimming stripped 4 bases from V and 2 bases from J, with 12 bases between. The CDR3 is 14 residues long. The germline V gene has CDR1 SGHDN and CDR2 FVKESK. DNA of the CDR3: TGTGCCAGCAGCCTGGGCCTCGGGGCCTACGAGCAGTACTTC. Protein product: CASSLGLGAYEQYF.

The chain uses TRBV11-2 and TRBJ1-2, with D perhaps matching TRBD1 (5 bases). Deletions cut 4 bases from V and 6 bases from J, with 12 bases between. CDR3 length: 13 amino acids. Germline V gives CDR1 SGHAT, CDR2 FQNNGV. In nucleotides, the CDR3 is TGTGCCAGCAGCTCTACCAGGGATGATGGCTACACCTTC. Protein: CASSSTRDDGYTF.

As DNA, the CDR3 is TGCGCCAGCACCCGAACCGGGACAGGGAACACTGAAGCTTTCTTT. It yields the protein CASTRTGTGNTEAFF. The genes are TRBV5-1 and TRBJ1-1, with 8 bases lining up with TRBD1. V dropped 6 bases and J dropped 1; count of bases not matched to a gene: 8. The CDR3 is 15 residues long. CDR1 and CDR2 from the germline V gene are SGHRS and YFSETQ.

The CDR3 loop is CASSQGMGEKLFF. The CDR3 bases are TGTGCCAGCAGCCAAGGAATGGGGGAAAAACTGTTTTTT. V usage is TRBV3-1 (or the pseudogene TRBV3-2) and J usage is TRBJ1-4; D not certain. CDR3 length equals 13 residues. Trimming shortened V by 1 base and J by 8 bases, and 8 bases separated the two germline ends. Germline V gene sequence: CDR1 LGHDT, CDR2 YNNKEL (reference sequence).

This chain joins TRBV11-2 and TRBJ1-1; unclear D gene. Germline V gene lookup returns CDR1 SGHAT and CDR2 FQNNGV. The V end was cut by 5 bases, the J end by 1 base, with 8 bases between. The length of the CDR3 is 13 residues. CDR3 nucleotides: TGTGCCAGCAGCCCCTTACAGAACACTGAAGCTTTCTTT. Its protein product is CASSPLQNTEAFF.

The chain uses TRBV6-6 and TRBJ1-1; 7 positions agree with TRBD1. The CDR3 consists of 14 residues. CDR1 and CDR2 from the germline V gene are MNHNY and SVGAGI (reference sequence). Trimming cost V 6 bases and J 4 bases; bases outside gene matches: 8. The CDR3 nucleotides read TGTGCCAGCAGCTCCCTGACAGGGATCACTGAAGCTTTCTTT. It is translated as CASSSLTGITEAFF.

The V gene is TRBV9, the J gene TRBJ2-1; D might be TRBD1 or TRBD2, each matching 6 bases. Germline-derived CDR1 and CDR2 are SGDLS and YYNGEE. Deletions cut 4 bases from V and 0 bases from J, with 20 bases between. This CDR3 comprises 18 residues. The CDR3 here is CASSPRGDTSISYNEQFF. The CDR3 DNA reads TGTGCCAGCAGCCCTAGGGGGGACACCTCAATCTCCTACAATGAGCAGTTCTTC.

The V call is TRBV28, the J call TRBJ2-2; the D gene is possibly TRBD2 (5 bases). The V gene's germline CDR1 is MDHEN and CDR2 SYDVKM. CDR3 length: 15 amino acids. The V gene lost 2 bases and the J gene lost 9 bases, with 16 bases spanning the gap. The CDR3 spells CASSLGDYVTRELFF. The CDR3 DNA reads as TGTGCCAGCAGTTTAGGAGACTACGTGACCAGGGAGCTGTTTTTT.

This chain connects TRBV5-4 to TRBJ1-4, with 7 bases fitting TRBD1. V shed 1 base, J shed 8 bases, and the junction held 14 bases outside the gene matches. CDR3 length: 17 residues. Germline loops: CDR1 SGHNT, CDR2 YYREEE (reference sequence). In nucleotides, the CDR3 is TGTGCCAGCAGCTTGTTGTCAGGGGGGAGGTCGGAAGAAAAACTGTTTTTT. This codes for CASSLLSGGRSEEKLFF.

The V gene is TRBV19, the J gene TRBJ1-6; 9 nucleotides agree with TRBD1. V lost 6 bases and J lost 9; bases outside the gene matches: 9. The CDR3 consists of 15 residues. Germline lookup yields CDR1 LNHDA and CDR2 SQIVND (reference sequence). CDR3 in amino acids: CASRPTGTGTSPLHF. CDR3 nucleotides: TGTGCCAGTAGACCTACCGGGACAGGGACTTCACCCCTCCACTTT. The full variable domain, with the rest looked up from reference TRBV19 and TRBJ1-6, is DGGITQSPKYLFRKEGQNVTLSCEQNLNHDAMYWYRQDPGQGLRLIYYSQIVNDFQKGDIAEGYSVSREKKESFPLTVTSAQKNPTAFYLCASRPTGTGTSPLHFGNGTRLTVT.

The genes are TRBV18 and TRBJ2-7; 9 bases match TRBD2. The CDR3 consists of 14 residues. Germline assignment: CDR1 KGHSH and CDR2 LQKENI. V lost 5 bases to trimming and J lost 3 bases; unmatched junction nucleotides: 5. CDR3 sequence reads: CASSSSGGYYEQYF. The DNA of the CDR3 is TGTGCCAGCTCATCCAGCGGGGGGTACTACGAGCAGTACTTC.

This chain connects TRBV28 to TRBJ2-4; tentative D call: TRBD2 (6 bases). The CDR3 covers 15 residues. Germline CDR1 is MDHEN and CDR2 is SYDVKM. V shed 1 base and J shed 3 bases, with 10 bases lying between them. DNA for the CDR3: TGTGCCAGCAGTTTATTGGGGGGAGACAAAAACATTCAGTACTTC. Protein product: CASSLLGGDKNIQYF.

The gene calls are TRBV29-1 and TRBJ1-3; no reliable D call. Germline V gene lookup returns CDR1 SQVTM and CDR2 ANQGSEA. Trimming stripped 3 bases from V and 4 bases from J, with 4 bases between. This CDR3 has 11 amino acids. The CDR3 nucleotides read TGCAGCGTTGACCCCGGAAACACCATATATTTT. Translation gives CSVDPGNTIYF. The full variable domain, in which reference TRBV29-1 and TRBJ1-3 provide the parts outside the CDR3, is SAVISQKPSRDICQRGTSLTIQCQVDSQVTMMFWYRQQPGQSLTLIATANQGSEATYESGFVIDKFPISRPNLTFSTLTVSNMSPEDSSIYLCSVDPGNTIYFGEGSWLTVV.

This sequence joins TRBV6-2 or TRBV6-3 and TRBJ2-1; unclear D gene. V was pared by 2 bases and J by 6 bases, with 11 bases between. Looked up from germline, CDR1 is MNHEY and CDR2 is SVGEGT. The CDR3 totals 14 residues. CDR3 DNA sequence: TGTGCCAGCAGTTACGATAGGGAACGCAATGAGCAGTTCTTC. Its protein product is CASSYDRERNEQFF.

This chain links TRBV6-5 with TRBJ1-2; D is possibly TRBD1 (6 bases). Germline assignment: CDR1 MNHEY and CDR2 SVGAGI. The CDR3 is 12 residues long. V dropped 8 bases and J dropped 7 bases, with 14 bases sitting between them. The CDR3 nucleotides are TGTGCCAGCCCGGGGGGGCTTTCTGGCTACACCTTC. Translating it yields CASPGGLSGYTF.

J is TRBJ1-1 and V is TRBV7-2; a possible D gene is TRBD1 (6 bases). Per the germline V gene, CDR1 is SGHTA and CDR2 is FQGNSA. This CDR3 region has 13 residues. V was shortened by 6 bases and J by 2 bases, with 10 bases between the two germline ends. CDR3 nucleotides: TGTGCCAGCAGGTTACAGGGTAACACTGAAGCTTTCTTT. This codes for CASRLQGNTEAFF.

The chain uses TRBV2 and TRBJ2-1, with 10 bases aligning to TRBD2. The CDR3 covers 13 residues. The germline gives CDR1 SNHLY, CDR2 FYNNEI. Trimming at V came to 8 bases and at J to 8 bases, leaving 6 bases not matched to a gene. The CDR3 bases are TGTGCCAGCCGAAGGACTAGCGGTCATGAGCAGTTCTTC. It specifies CASRRTSGHEQFF.

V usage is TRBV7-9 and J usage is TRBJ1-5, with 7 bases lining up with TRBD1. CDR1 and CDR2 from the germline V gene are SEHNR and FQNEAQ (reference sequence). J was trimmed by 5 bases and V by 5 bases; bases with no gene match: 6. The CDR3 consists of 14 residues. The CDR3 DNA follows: TGTGCCAGCAGCGTCGGACAGGCGGATCAGCCCCAGCATTTT. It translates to CASSVGQADQPQHF.

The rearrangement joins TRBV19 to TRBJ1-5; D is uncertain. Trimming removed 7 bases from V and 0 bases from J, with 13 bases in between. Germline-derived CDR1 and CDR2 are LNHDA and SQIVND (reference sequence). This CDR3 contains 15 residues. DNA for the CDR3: TGTGCCAGTACCCCGGGTCCAACTAGCAATCAGCCCCAGCATTTT. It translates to CASTPGPTSNQPQHF.

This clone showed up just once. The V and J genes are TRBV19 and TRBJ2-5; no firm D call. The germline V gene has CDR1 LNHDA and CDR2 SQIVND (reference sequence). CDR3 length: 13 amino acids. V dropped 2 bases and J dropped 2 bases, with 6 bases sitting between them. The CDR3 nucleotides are TGTGCCAGTAGTATAACAGCACAAGAGACCCAGTACTTC. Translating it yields CASSITAQETQYF.